The 23 T cell receptor beta chains below were found in one sample sequenced in a study of cytomegalovirus exposure and HLA in healthy donors. Use of 60 Vbeta and 13 Jbeta primers characterized the PCR. Clones were read by immunoSEQ multiplex PCR, and TCRdb kept only the in-frame ones, dropping some. This table has roughly 170,000 clones, roughly 84% appearing once. The sample taken for sequencing was PBMCs. The receptors here all came from a man aged 25-40 years in good health and CMV-seronegative.

V and J are TRBV5-8 and TRBJ2-1; TRBD2 agrees at 10 bases. The CDR3 spans 15 residues. Germline V gene sequence: CDR1 SGHTS, CDR2 YDEGEE. Unmatched junction bases numbered 4, after V lost 0 bases and J lost 7 bases. CDR3 loop: CASSLVLAGVNEQFF. The CDR3 DNA is TGTGCCAGCAGCTTGGTTCTAGCGGGAGTAAATGAGCAGTTCTTC.

The V and J genes are TRBV25-1 and TRBJ2-3; D may be TRBD2 (5 bases). Trimming shortened V by 4 bases and J by 1 base, and 15 bases separated the two germline ends. In germline, CDR1 is MGHDK, CDR2 SYGVNS. The length of the CDR3 is 16 residues. This chain's CDR3 is CASSGWGDLGTDTQYF. For the CDR3, the DNA is TGTGCCAGCAGTGGTTGGGGAGACCTGGGCACAGATACGCAGTATTTT. The entire variable domain, with the rest obtained from reference TRBV25-1 and TRBJ2-3, is as follows: EADIYQTPRYLVIGTGKKITLECSQTMGHDKMYWYQQDPGMELHLIHYSYGVNSTEKGDLSSESTVSRIRTEHFPLTLESARPSHTSQYLCASSGWGDLGTDTQYFGPGTRLTVL.

This sequence joins TRBV5-1 and TRBJ2-3, with 10 nucleotides matching TRBD2. The CDR3 contains 17 residues. V was clipped by 0 bases and J by 6 bases; unmatched bases: 10. CDR1 is SGHRS, CDR2 YFSETQ, per germline. The CDR3 coding sequence is TGCGCCAGCAGCTTGGGGGCAGCGGGAGGGTTCTCGGATACGCAGTATTTT. Translation gives CASSLGAAGGFSDTQYF.

The chain joins TRBV10-2 to TRBJ2-2, with a tentative D call TRBD2 (6 bases). The CDR3 sequence is 17 residues long. Germline V gene sequence: CDR1 WSHSY, CDR2 SAAADI. V was cut by 4 bases and J by 0 bases, with 15 bases left in between. The CDR3 sequence: CASSGRGLPTNTGELFF. The CDR3 DNA reads TGCGCCAGCAGTGGAAGGGGACTCCCTACGAACACCGGGGAGCTGTTTTTT.

The chain combines TRBV4-1 with TRBJ2-1, with 13 bases fitting TRBD2. Trimming at V came to 0 bases and at J to 8 bases, leaving 4 bases not matched to a gene. The CDR3 has 16 residues. CDR1 is MGHRA and CDR2 is YSYEKL in the germline V gene. CDR3 sequence (DNA): TGCGCCAGCAGCCAAGAACTAGCGGGAGGGATGGATGAGCAGTTCTTC. It codes for CASSQELAGGMDEQFF.

The rearrangement joins TRBV4-1 to TRBJ2-7, with TRBD2 matching 8 bases. CDR1 is MGHRA and CDR2 is YSYEKL in the germline V gene. The CDR3 length is 15 residues. The trim removed 1 base at V and 4 bases at J, leaving 6 bases unmatched. The chain's CDR3 is CASSQGSSGVYEQYF. The CDR3 DNA sequence: TGCGCCAGCAGCCAAGGGAGTAGCGGGGTATACGAGCAGTACTTC.

There are a few counts of this clone. V is TRBV30 and J is TRBJ1-5; tentatively, D is TRBD1 (5 bases). Germline assignment: CDR1 GTSNPN and CDR2 SVGIG (reference sequence). CDR3 size: 14 residues. V dropped 0 bases and J dropped 6 bases, with 12 bases sitting between them. The CDR3 sequence is CAWSVAGVGQPQHF. DNA for the CDR3: TGTGCCTGGAGTGTTGCGGGGGTCGGTCAGCCCCAGCATTTT.

Notes on this clone: One junction end disagrees with the germline gene, perhaps due to a read error. V usage is TRBV5-1 and J usage is TRBJ2-1; possibly TRBD1 for D (6 bases). The CDR3 spans 16 residues. CDR1 and CDR2 from the germline V gene are SGHRS and YFSETQ. The CDR3: CASSLGLGAGNNEQLF. The CDR3 DNA sequence: TGCGCCAGCAGCTTGGGCTTGGGGGCAGGTAATAATGAGCAGCTCTTC. The whole variable domain, filled in from reference TRBV5-1 and TRBJ2-1, reads KAGVTQTPRYLIKTRGQQVTLSCSPISGHRSVSWYQQTPGQGLQFLFEYFSETQRNKGNFPGRFSGRQFSNSRSEMNVSTLELGDSALYLCASSLGLGAGNNEQLFGPGTRLTVL.

This clone was observed a few times. CDR3: CASSERGIAEAFF. CDR3 DNA sequence: TGTGCCAGCAGTGAAAGGGGGATCGCTGAAGCTTTCTTT. The genes are TRBV6-1 and TRBJ1-1; the D gene is possibly TRBD1 (6 bases). Germline CDR1 is MNHNS and CDR2 is SASEGT. The CDR3 consists of 13 residues. V lost 2 bases and J lost 6, with 10 bases in between.

The rearrangement links TRBV10-3 to TRBJ2-3; possible D gene TRBD1, 5 bases. This CDR3 spans 14 amino acids. Trimming took 3 bases from V and 3 from J, leaving 10 bases between them. Germline CDR1 ENHRY, CDR2 SYGVKD. CDR3 coding DNA: TGTGCCATCAGTGAACGACAGAGGACAGATACGCAGTATTTT. Encoded protein: CAISERQRTDTQYF.

This chain links TRBV19 with TRBJ2-1, with a tentative D call TRBD1 (5 bases). CDR1 and CDR2 from the germline V gene are LNHDA and SQIVND (reference sequence). The length of the CDR3 is 18 residues. Trimming shortened V by 7 bases and J by 0 bases, and 22 bases separated the two germline ends. The CDR3 spells CASTPETDPYSSYNEQFF. The CDR3 DNA follows: TGTGCCAGTACCCCGGAGACAGATCCCTATAGCTCCTACAATGAGCAGTTCTTC.

This chain links TRBV11-3 with TRBJ2-7, with D perhaps TRBD2 (7 bases). The CDR3 sequence is 15 residues long. Germline lookup yields CDR1 SGHNT and CDR2 YENEEA. V was pared by 5 bases and J by 1 base, with 15 bases between. CDR3 residues: CASSLTGGWSYEQYF. CDR3 nucleotide sequence: TGTGCCAGCAGCCTAACGGGGGGCTGGTCCTACGAGCAGTACTTC.

The J gene is TRBJ2-2, the V gene TRBV19; D is undetermined. This CDR3 spans 15 amino acids. The V end lost 1 base, the J end lost 0 bases, and 6 bases lay between the germline ends. Germline V CDR1 and CDR2: LNHDA, SQIVND (reference sequence). The CDR3 nucleotides read TGTGCCAGTAGTATAGTTTCATCGAACACCGGGGAGCTGTTTTTT. It specifies CASSIVSSNTGELFF.

This clone was recorded only once. The genes are TRBV5-1 and TRBJ2-5; D call uncertain. The CDR3 has 15 residues. Germline-derived CDR1 and CDR2 are SGHRS and YFSETQ. The V gene lost 0 bases and the J gene lost 0 bases, with 9 bases spanning the gap. CDR3 nucleotides: TGCGCCAGCAGCTTGGCCGTGGCAGACCAAGAGACCCAGTACTTC. Protein product: CASSLAVADQETQYF.

V gene TRBV2 combines with J gene TRBJ2-7; TRBD1 matches at 9 bases. The germline V gene has CDR1 SNHLY and CDR2 FYNNEI. V shed 5 bases, J shed 3 bases, and the junction held 5 bases outside the gene matches. This CDR3 comprises 14 residues. The CDR3 region is CASSPGQGIYEQYF. The CDR3 bases are TGTGCCAGCAGTCCCGGACAGGGGATCTACGAGCAGTACTTC.

This clone was found once. V usage is TRBV28 and J usage is TRBJ2-1; 9 nucleotides align to TRBD2. J gave up 4 bases and V 6 bases, and 7 bases lay outside the gene matches. CDR3 length: 15 residues. CDR1 is MDHEN, CDR2 SYDVKM, per germline. CDR3 coding DNA: TGTGCCAGCAGCGACCGACTAGCGGATTACAATGAGCAGTTCTTC. Its protein product is CASSDRLADYNEQFF.

The CDR3 DNA is TGTGCCAGCAGCTCTCGGACAGGGGACCCCTACGAGCAGTACTTC. Translated: CASSSRTGDPYEQYF. This chain uses TRBV9 with TRBJ2-7; 9 bases align to TRBD1. The CDR3 spans 15 residues. The germline V gene encodes CDR1 SGDLS and CDR2 YYNGEE. After removal of 4 bases from V and 2 bases from J, the junction contained 7 bases not matched to a gene. Full variable domain (outside the CDR3, taken from reference TRBV9 and TRBJ2-7): DSGVTQTPKHLITATGQRVTLRCSPRSGDLSVYWYQQSLDQGLQFLIQYYNGEERAKGNILERFSAQQFPDLHSELNLSSLELGDSALYFCASSSRTGDPYEQYFGPGTRLTVT.

The chain is built from TRBV6-6 and TRBJ1-1, with D perhaps matching TRBD1 (5 bases). Trimming removed 7 bases at V and 8 bases at J, with 14 bases between. The CDR3 is 12 amino acids. CDR1 is MNHNY and CDR2 is SVGAGI in the germline V gene (reference sequence). The CDR3 protein is CASTTEQGEAFF. The CDR3 nucleotides read TGTGCCAGCACCACGGAGCAGGGAGAAGCTTTCTTT.

The chain carries TRBV13 and TRBJ2-5; TRBD2 matches 10 bases. Per the germline V gene, CDR1 is PRHDT and CDR2 is FYEKMQ (reference sequence). V shed 0 bases and J 5 bases; nucleotides not matched to a gene: 15. The CDR3 has 19 amino acids. The chain's CDR3 is CASSLGRGSGGAADETQYF. Here the CDR3 DNA reads TGTGCCAGCAGCTTAGGCCGGGGGAGCGGGGGGGCCGCTGATGAGACCCAGTACTTC.

V usage is TRBV7-2 and J usage is TRBJ2-7; 9 nucleotides line up with TRBD2. This CDR3 has 15 amino acids. Unmatched junction bases numbered 6, after V lost 5 bases and J lost 1 base. Germline CDR1 reads SGHTA; CDR2 reads FQGNSA. This chain's CDR3 is CASSPSGVGSYEQYF. For the CDR3, the DNA is TGTGCCAGCAGCCCTAGCGGGGTCGGATCCTACGAGCAGTACTTC.

The rearrangement uses TRBV5-1 and TRBJ1-5, with a weak D call TRBD1 (6 bases). The CDR3 totals 15 residues. V dropped 0 bases and J dropped 0 bases, with 7 bases sitting between them. In germline, CDR1 is SGHRS, CDR2 YFSETQ. Here the CDR3 reads CASSLGTDSNQPQHF. CDR3 nucleotides: TGCGCCAGCAGCTTGGGGACAGATAGCAATCAGCCCCAGCATTTT.

The V call is TRBV5-1, the J call TRBJ2-3; D is uncertain. CDR3 length: 14 residues. Trimming left V 5 bases short and J 2 bases short, with 12 bases between. Germline V gene sequence: CDR1 SGHRS, CDR2 YFSETQ. Written as DNA, the CDR3 is TGCGCCAGCAGTTTTTCGGGTCACACAGATACGCAGTATTTT. It translates to CASSFSGHTDTQYF.

This chain uses TRBV19 with TRBJ1-5; 10 bases fit TRBD1. V lost 10 bases, J lost 4 bases, and 7 bases stayed unmatched. Germline V gives CDR1 LNHDA, CDR2 SQIVND (reference sequence). The CDR3 sequence is 14 residues long. This CDR3 is CAIARDRGNQPQHF. As DNA, the CDR3 is TGTGCCATCGCCCGGGACAGGGGAAATCAGCCCCAGCATTTT.